Below are 26 T cell receptor beta chains sequenced from a single sample in a study of blood T cell repertoires in COVID-19. Clones were sequenced by immunoSEQ multiplex PCR, and TCRdb holds only the in-frame ones, with some missing. The sample records over 150,000 clones, 80% to 90% being singletons. The material sequenced was peripheral blood. The receptors were gathered from a human donor in a cohort sampled during active COVID-19.

The J gene is TRBJ2-1, the V gene TRBV4-1; D is unresolved. This CDR3 is built from 16 residues. The germline CDR1 and CDR2 sequences are MGHRA and YSYEKL. The V end was cut by 1 base, the J end by 4 bases, with 14 bases between. Here the CDR3 reads CASSQGMPGPYNEQFF. The CDR3 DNA sequence: TGCGCCAGCAGCCAAGGGATGCCAGGTCCATACAATGAGCAGTTCTTC.

This chain links TRBV2 with TRBJ1-2, with D perhaps TRBD1 (6 bases). The CDR3 consists of 17 residues. With 6 bases removed from V and 8 bases from J, the gap between germline ends came to 28 bases. CDR1 is SNHLY, CDR2 FYNNEI, per germline. The CDR3 reads CASSAIRGTAVGAGYTF. DNA of the CDR3: TGTGCCAGCAGCGCAATCCGAGGGACCGCCGTGGGGGCGGGCTACACCTTC. The full variable domain, completed using reference TRBV2 and TRBJ1-2, is EPEVTQTPSHQVTQMGQEVILRCVPISNHLYFYWYRQILGQKVEFLVSFYNNEISEKSEIFDDQFSVERPDGSNFTLKIRSTKLEDSAMYFCASSAIRGTAVGAGYTFGSGTRLTVV.

The genes are TRBV28 and TRBJ2-3; TRBD1 matches at 7 bases. Germline V gene data show CDR1 as MDHEN and CDR2 as SYDVKM. V lost 6 bases to trimming and J lost 4 bases; unmatched junction nucleotides: 16. The CDR3 contains 17 residues. In nucleotides, the CDR3 is TGTGCCAGCAGCTCCCGAGGGGGCAGGGTATTGGCAGATACGCAGTATTTT. This translates into CASSSRGGRVLADTQYF.

The rearrangement links TRBV7-9 to TRBJ2-3; D is undetermined. Trimming left V 8 bases short and J 6 bases short, with 9 bases between. The CDR3 extends over 11 amino acids. The germline gives CDR1 SEHNR, CDR2 FQNEAQ (reference sequence). CDR3 in DNA: TGTGCCAGCGAAACCCGGGATACGCAGTATTTT. This sequence encodes CASETRDTQYF.

V gene TRBV29-1 combines with J gene TRBJ2-3; tentatively, D is TRBD2 (7 bases). The length of the CDR3 is 17 residues. CDR1 and CDR2 from the germline V gene are SQVTM and ANQGSEA. V shed 3 bases and J shed 0 bases, with 19 bases lying between them. In nucleotides, the CDR3 is TGCAGCGTTGAGGGGGCTGCTAGCGGCCTTAGCACAGATACGCAGTATTTT. Its translation is CSVEGAASGLSTDTQYF.

A few counts support this clone. The chain has TRBV27 and TRBJ2-1; 7 bases map to TRBD1. This CDR3 spans 15 amino acids. From germline, CDR1 is MNHEY and CDR2 SMNVEV (reference sequence). Trimming took 5 bases from V and 5 from J; bases not matched to a gene: 9. The DNA of the CDR3 is TGTGCCAGCAGTCCCCCGACAGGGTCGGACAATGAGCAGTTCTTC. Translating it yields CASSPPTGSDNEQFF.

This chain uses TRBV28 with TRBJ2-7, with 7 bases lining up with TRBD1. This CDR3 is built from 14 residues. V lost 2 bases and J lost 5; bases outside the gene matches: 6. Germline V gene sequence: CDR1 MDHEN, CDR2 SYDVKM. The CDR3 DNA is TGTGCCAGCAGTTTAAACAGGGGTCGGGACGAGCAGTACTTC. It specifies CASSLNRGRDEQYF.

This chain links TRBV5-1 with TRBJ2-1; TRBD2 might be the D (6 bases). Germline lookup yields CDR1 SGHRS and CDR2 YFSETQ. The CDR3 sequence is 15 residues long. V lost 0 bases to trimming and J lost 8 bases, with 15 bases between them. CDR3 sequence (DNA): TGCGCCAGCAGCTTGGTGACTAGTGGAACCGATGAGCAGTTCTTC. Protein product: CASSLVTSGTDEQFF.

The sample holds one count of this clone. V and J are TRBV28 and TRBJ2-7; TRBD1 might be the D (6 bases). Trimming left V 5 bases short and J 0 bases short, with 14 bases between. CDR3 length equals 15 residues. Germline CDR1 MDHEN, CDR2 SYDVKM. CDR3 DNA: TGTGCCAGCAGTAACAGGGTCCGCCTCTCCTACGAGCAGTACTTC. Translation: CASSNRVRLSYEQYF.

The chain links TRBV29-1 to TRBJ1-1; D possibly corresponds to TRBD1 (5 bases). CDR1 is SQVTM and CDR2 is ANQGSEA in the germline V gene. The CDR3 is 15 residues long. The V end was cut by 0 bases, the J end by 3 bases, with 14 bases between. This chain's CDR3 is CSVEDAFRVDTEAFF. Here the CDR3 DNA reads TGCAGCGTTGAAGACGCCTTCAGGGTCGACACTGAAGCTTTCTTT.

V is TRBV4-1 and J is TRBJ2-1; 12 bases agree with TRBD2. V lost 4 bases and J lost 7; bases outside the gene matches: 2. CDR3 size: 14 residues. Germline V gene data show CDR1 as MGHRA and CDR2 as YSYEKL. CDR3 in DNA: TGCGCCAGCAGCCCACTAGCGGGAGGTAATGAGCAGTTCTTC. Its translation: CASSPLAGGNEQFF.

The J gene is TRBJ2-7, the V gene TRBV18; D gene unclear. Trimming shortened V by 6 bases and J by 3 bases, and 12 bases separated the two germline ends. CDR3 length equals 13 residues. Germline values: CDR1 KGHSH, CDR2 LQKENI. The CDR3 DNA is TGTGCCAGCTCCCGTTACGAGCACTACGAGCAGTACTTC. This translates into CASSRYEHYEQYF.

The chain links TRBV6-2 or TRBV6-3 to TRBJ2-1; 11 bases are a match to TRBD2. Germline CDR1 is MNHEY and CDR2 is SVGEGT. This CDR3 region has 15 residues. The ends lost 4 bases at V and 10 bases at J; junction bases unmatched: 9. CDR3 region: CASSSLAGGRQEQFF. DNA of the CDR3: TGTGCCAGCAGTTCATTAGCGGGAGGGCGACAGGAGCAGTTCTTC.

CDR3 sequence: CASSQATSVGGTGELFF. The DNA of the CDR3 is TGTGCCAGCAGCCAAGCGACTAGCGTTGGGGGCACCGGGGAGCTGTTTTTT. This rearrangement joins TRBV3-1 (or the pseudogene TRBV3-2) to TRBJ2-2; the match to TRBD2 covers 8 bases. V trimming: 1 base; J trimming: 4 bases; junction bases outside the gene matches: 8. The CDR3 spans 17 residues. From germline, CDR1 is LGHDT and CDR2 YNNKEL (reference sequence).

For this clone: The sample carries other DNA sequences with the same CDR3. The genes are TRBV28 and TRBJ2-7, with a tentative D call TRBD1 (5 bases). CDR3 size: 12 residues. The germline gives CDR1 MDHEN, CDR2 SYDVKM. Trimming cost V 6 bases and J 3 bases, with 9 bases left between them. CDR3 protein: CASRSQGYEQYF. The CDR3 region has the DNA TGTGCCAGCAGAAGTCAGGGCTACGAGCAGTACTTC.

The chain uses TRBV29-1 and TRBJ2-2; 13 bases line up with TRBD2. V lost 5 bases and J lost 3; bases outside the gene matches: 9. Germline CDR1 SQVTM, CDR2 ANQGSEA. CDR3 length: 17 residues. The chain's CDR3 is CSVYGLAGEFDTGELFF. In DNA, the CDR3 is TGCAGCGTTTATGGACTAGCGGGAGAATTCGACACCGGGGAGCTGTTTTTT.

The V call is TRBV24-1, the J call TRBJ1-2; a possible D gene is TRBD1 (5 bases). V was shortened by 1 base and J by 8 bases, with 10 bases between the two germline ends. The CDR3 sequence is 13 residues long. Germline assignment: CDR1 KGHDR and CDR2 SFDVKD. In nucleotides, the CDR3 is TGTGCCACCAGTGATTTCAGGGCGGGGGGCTACACCTTC. This gives the protein CATSDFRAGGYTF.

V usage is TRBV21-1 and J usage is TRBJ2-7; TRBD2, the D gene given by the table, was not confirmed from the DNA. TRBV21-1 is a listed pseudogene. The CDR3 length is 18 residues. The CDR3: CASPKIAGTDKKLGEQYF. The CDR3 nucleotides are TGTGCCAGCCCGAAAATAGCGGGGACAGATAAGAAGTTGGGCGAGCAGTACTTC.

Remarks on this clone: A read error may produce the germline difference seen at one junction end. The V call is TRBV15, the J call TRBJ2-2; TRBD2 matches 8 bases. Germline CDR1 reads LNHNV; CDR2 reads YYDKDF (reference sequence). The CDR3 has 18 amino acids. The CDR3 loop is CATSIPTGGYDRHRGAVF. DNA of the CDR3: TGTGCCACCAGCATCCCCACGGGGGGGTATGACCGTCACCGGGGAGCTGTTTTT.

The V gene is TRBV7-9, the J gene TRBJ2-7; weak D call: TRBD1 (6 bases). The CDR3 loop spans 14 amino acids. The V gene's germline CDR1 is SEHNR and CDR2 FQNEAQ (reference sequence). Trimming removed 7 bases at V and 6 bases at J, with 19 bases between. The CDR3 nucleotides are TGTGCCAGCACCCACGGACAGCCCGGGGCCGAGCAGTACTTC. This translates into CASTHGQPGAEQYF.

The chain employs TRBV5-1 and TRBJ2-1; 8 positions match TRBD1. After removal of 4 bases from V and 8 bases from J, the junction contained 8 bases not matched to a gene. This CDR3 is 14 amino acids long. In germline, CDR1 is SGHRS, CDR2 YFSETQ. Written as DNA, the CDR3 is TGCGCCAGCAGCATCGGACAGGGATATGATGAGCAGTTCTTC. This encodes CASSIGQGYDEQFF.

In its sample, this clone was seen a few times. The chain joins TRBV5-3 to TRBJ1-5; 8 positions match TRBD1. TRBV5-3 is filed as an ORF, its function uncertain. The CDR3 length is 16 residues. V lost 4 bases to trimming and J lost 6 bases; unmatched junction nucleotides: 12. CDR3: CARSPVPGQVGQPQHF. Here the CDR3 DNA reads TGTGCCAGAAGCCCCGTCCCGGGACAGGTGGGTCAGCCCCAGCATTTT.

V and J are TRBV5-5 and TRBJ2-5; tentative D call: TRBD2 (7 bases). V lost 4 bases and J 5 bases, leaving 15 bases between the germline ends. The V gene's germline CDR1 is SGHKS and CDR2 YYEKEE (reference sequence). The CDR3 contains 14 residues. DNA for the CDR3: TGTGCCAGCAGCCCCCGGGGGGCCGGGGAGACCCAGTACTTC. This encodes CASSPRGAGETQYF.

The gene calls are TRBV3-1 (or the pseudogene TRBV3-2) and TRBJ1-1, with D unclear. CDR3 length: 15 amino acids. With 3 bases removed from V and 5 bases from J, the gap between germline ends came to 16 bases. The germline V gene encodes CDR1 LGHDT and CDR2 YNNKEL (reference sequence). The CDR3 nucleotides read TGTGCCAGCAGCCACGGTATCCTCGTCGGGACTGAAGCTTTCTTT. Amino acid sequence: CASSHGILVGTEAFF.

This chain links TRBV9 with TRBJ2-7; tentative D call: TRBD2 (5 bases). Per the germline V gene, CDR1 is SGDLS and CDR2 is YYNGEE. The ends were cut back, 0 bases at V and 7 bases at J, with 17 bases in the middle. The CDR3 totals 15 residues. For the CDR3, the DNA is TGTGCCAGCAGCGTAGGAGCGGTCGCCGGGGAGGAGCAGTACTTC. Protein sequence: CASSVGAVAGEEQYF. Variable domain in full (rest from reference TRBV9 and TRBJ2-7): DSGVTQTPKHLITATGQRVTLRCSPRSGDLSVYWYQQSLDQGLQFLIQYYNGEERAKGNILERFSAQQFPDLHSELNLSSLELGDSALYFCASSVGAVAGEEQYFGPGTRLTVT.

The chain recombines TRBV11-2 with TRBJ2-1; possibly TRBD1 for D (6 bases). From germline, CDR1 is SGHAT and CDR2 FQNNGV. Trimming left V 0 bases short and J 4 bases short, with 16 bases between. This CDR3 spans 17 amino acids. This chain's CDR3 is CASSLEFLGTPYNEQFF. DNA of the CDR3: TGTGCCAGCAGCTTAGAATTTCTCGGGACACCTTACAATGAGCAGTTCTTC.